This passage covers 2 T cell receptor beta chains from one sample sequenced in a study of blood T cell repertoires in COVID-19. Produced via immunoSEQ multiplex PCR; TCRdb's table is partial and in-frame only. The sample lists about 260,000 clones; 83% were seen once. The sample comprised peripheral blood. These receptors all stem from a man aged 55 to 70 who had recovered from COVID-19.

Turning to this clone: The sample has other DNA sequences that encode this CDR3 too. The CDR3 nucleotides are TGTGCCAGCAGTTACAGGGGAAACACTGAAGCTTTCTTT. Encoded protein: CASSYRGNTEAFF. This chain joins TRBV6-5 and TRBJ1-1; possibly TRBD1 for D (5 bases). V dropped 2 bases and J dropped 2 bases, with 6 bases sitting between them. The CDR3 consists of 13 residues. Germline CDR1 and CDR2: MNHEY and SVGAGI.

The chain links TRBV5-4 to TRBJ1-1; D call uncertain. Trimming left V 1 base short and J 3 bases short, with 10 bases between. Germline V lookup: CDR1 SGHNT, CDR2 YYREEE (reference sequence). This CDR3 is built from 14 residues. The CDR3 nucleotides read TGTGCCAGCAGCTTGAACAGAGCGGACACTGAAGCTTTCTTT. Translating it yields CASSLNRADTEAFF.